The clone carrying this T cell receptor beta chain was detected many times. Antigen: not known. The authors diagnosed from clinical symptoms, serum thyroxine, TRAb, thyroid ultrasound and orbital computed tomography. PBMCs were isolated from an approximately 10 ml sample of fresh peripheral blood. The V and J ends lost 6 bases and 0 bases respectively, with 15 bases between them. The CDR3 length is 17 residues. The data were obtained in a study of Graves' ophthalmopathy and Graves' hyperthyroidism. The study's findings and limits: The blood repertoire also included most expanded thyroid clonotypes above 0.001 frequency.

RNA transcripts provided the template for amplifying TCR beta CDR3 regions. A first-round RT-PCR used HTBI primers, followed by a second-round multiplex PCR. Each CDR3 protein gets one entry after TCRdb re-called the multiplex PCR reads with MiXCR. The data show approximately 480,000 distinct CDR3 sequences, with under 15% seen just once and roughly 9.8% held by the top ten. The sequenced sample was blood. This chain links TRBV12-3 or TRBV12-4 with TRBJ2-6, with a possible D match to TRBD1 (6 bases). The source is a woman between 25 and 40 years old with Graves' ophthalmopathy. CDR3 loop: CASRRDRNPSGANVLTF. The CDR3 DNA follows: TGTGCCAGCAGACGCGACAGGAACCCCTCTGGGGCCAACGTCCTGACTTTC.